A selection of T cell receptor beta chains follows, all from one sample in a study of T cells in Graves' hyperthyroidism and ophthalmopathy. TCRdb reprocessed the multiplex PCR reads via MiXCR and lists one record per CDR3 protein. The sample holds around 350,000 distinct CDR3 sequences, approximately 15% seen once. The sequencing input was blood. These receptors all stem from a woman between 18 and 29 years old with Graves' hyperthyroidism that later progressed to Graves' ophthalmopathy. CDR3s include the opening cysteine and the closing phenylalanine or tryptophan. The order of the fields is CDR3 protein, V gene.

cdr3_aa: CSGRTSGYEQYF; v_call: TRBV20-1
cdr3_aa: CASSFGPSGTGELFF; v_call: TRBV27
cdr3_aa: CASSLTGDSYEQYF; v_call: TRBV11-3
cdr3_aa: CSARDRGIDEQYF; v_call: TRBV20-1
cdr3_aa: CSPRGDRAGGYTF; v_call: TRBV20-1
cdr3_aa: CASFLEAGASTDTQYF; v_call: TRBV27
cdr3_aa: CSVGPTETSYEQYF; v_call: TRBV20-1
cdr3_aa: CASSPSGGEPNTGELFF; v_call: TRBV11-3
cdr3_aa: CASAESFADNSPLHF; v_call: TRBV5-1
cdr3_aa: CASSQEWGPTQYF; v_call: TRBV4-1
cdr3_aa: CASSLFPSSYEQYF; v_call: TRBV7-8
cdr3_aa: CAISETGANTQYF; v_call: TRBV10-3
cdr3_aa: CATTSSRTDSYEQYF; v_call: TRBV10-3
cdr3_aa: CSARGGSLAGDEQYF; v_call: TRBV20-1
cdr3_aa: CASSYSGQGSYNEQFF; v_call: TRBV27
cdr3_aa: CASGHTGRNYNEQFF; v_call: TRBV12-3/TRBV12-4
cdr3_aa: CASSTRLRELGNTGELFF; v_call: TRBV5-6
cdr3_aa: CASSAGQGSGELFF; v_call: TRBV6-1
cdr3_aa: CASSQVGGTEAFF; v_call: TRBV3-1
cdr3_aa: CASCPSGQGSVEQFF; v_call: TRBV27
cdr3_aa: CASSWAGPQETQYF; v_call: TRBV2
cdr3_aa: CTSSLVSGSLNEQFF; v_call: TRBV7-7
cdr3_aa: CASSLSGAGAFF; v_call: TRBV12-3/TRBV12-4
cdr3_aa: CASSKVRQGVYQPQHF; v_call: TRBV27
cdr3_aa: CASSIVRGLRTDTQYF; v_call: TRBV19
cdr3_aa: CASSLRAGLNQPQHF; v_call: TRBV27
cdr3_aa: CASSRTGGAEGYTF; v_call: TRBV5-4
cdr3_aa: CASTTLPGQGAYNEQFF; v_call: TRBV28
cdr3_aa: CASSFSGREEQFF; v_call: TRBV7-2
cdr3_aa: CASSLVLGSEGLIYEQYF; v_call: TRBV5-1
cdr3_aa: CASSPPQLGDREETQYF; v_call: TRBV18
cdr3_aa: CATSSPPGSSFSYEQYF; v_call: TRBV15
cdr3_aa: CASSPFAGYEQYF; v_call: TRBV7-9
cdr3_aa: CASSEAGTGNEKLFF; v_call: TRBV2
cdr3_aa: CASSTRANTEAFF; v_call: TRBV19
cdr3_aa: CASSFSIVSGNTIYF; v_call: TRBV28
cdr3_aa: CASSFREYGELFF; v_call: TRBV19
cdr3_aa: CASSSKRGAVSGAYTDTQYF; v_call: TRBV3-1
cdr3_aa: CASSPADGGPGETYEQYF; v_call: TRBV7-8
cdr3_aa: CASSQVSGRPYNEQFF; v_call: TRBV4-3
cdr3_aa: CASSYSDSDYGYTF; v_call: TRBV6-9
cdr3_aa: CASSQPLLGYGNEQFF; v_call: TRBV3-1
cdr3_aa: CSASLPGQQIEQYF; v_call: TRBV20-1
cdr3_aa: CASSLALQGLGYTF; v_call: TRBV5-6
cdr3_aa: CASSPPGGGHTGELFF; v_call: TRBV27
cdr3_aa: CATSDMTGASYNEQFF; v_call: TRBV24-1
cdr3_aa: CSARQLSRTGYNEQFF; v_call: TRBV20-1
cdr3_aa: CASSLITPRGGANVLTF; v_call: TRBV7-6
cdr3_aa: CASSPSLEQFF; v_call: TRBV7-9